The 22 T cell receptor beta chains in this list originate from one sample, sequenced in a study of cytomegalovirus exposure and HLA in healthy donors. The PCR made use of 60 Vbeta and 13 Jbeta primers. Here immunoSEQ multiplex PCR was the method, and the copy in TCRdb shows in-frame clones only, minus some. The data contain about 190,000 clones, 79% of them singletons. The sequenced material came from PBMCs. The receptors stem from a woman between 18 and 29 years old in good health and CMV-seronegative.

CDR3 amino acids: CASNNRVTDTQYF. In nucleotides, the CDR3 is TGTGCCAGCAACAACAGGGTCACAGATACGCAGTATTTT. V and J are TRBV6-5 and TRBJ2-3; possibly TRBD1 for D (6 bases). Trimming stripped 7 bases from V and 2 bases from J, with 10 bases between. Germline CDR1 reads MNHEY; CDR2 reads SVGAGI. The CDR3 loop spans 13 amino acids.

This sequence joins TRBV29-1 and TRBJ1-1; D is ambiguous. The ends were cut back, 7 bases at V and 3 bases at J, with 6 bases in the middle. The CDR3 has 10 residues. From germline, CDR1 is SQVTM and CDR2 ANQGSEA. CDR3 residues: CSASDTEAFF. As DNA, the CDR3 is TGCAGCGCCTCAGACACTGAAGCTTTCTTT.

The chain is built from TRBV6-5 and TRBJ1-5; 7 nucleotides align to TRBD1. The germline V gene has CDR1 MNHEY and CDR2 SVGAGI. The trim removed 10 bases at V and 7 bases at J, leaving 1 base unmatched. The CDR3 covers 10 residues. The CDR3 reads CATGGQPQHF. In DNA, the CDR3 is TGTGCCACAGGGGGGCAGCCCCAGCATTTT.

The chain carries TRBV10-3 and TRBJ1-2; 9 bases line up with TRBD1. This CDR3 comprises 15 residues. CDR1 ENHRY and CDR2 SYGVKD come from the germline V gene. V was clipped by 3 bases and J by 2 bases; unmatched bases: 4. In DNA, the CDR3 is TGTGCCATCAGTGAAAGCGGGACAGGGAACTATGGCTACACCTTC. The encoded protein is CAISESGTGNYGYTF.

V and J are TRBV5-6 and TRBJ2-2; the D gene is possibly TRBD2 (5 bases). Germline-derived CDR1 and CDR2 are SGHDT and YYEEEE. V was cut by 5 bases and J by 6 bases, with 11 bases left in between. This CDR3 spans 13 amino acids. CDR3 protein: CASRRTGAGELFF. The CDR3 DNA follows: TGTGCCAGCAGACGAACCGGGGCCGGGGAGCTGTTTTTT. Combining the CDR3 with reference TRBV5-6 and TRBJ2-2 gives the whole variable domain DAGVTQSPTHLIKTRGQQVTLRCSPKSGHDTVSWYQQALGQGPQFIFQYYEEEERQRGNFPDRFSGHQFPNYSSELNVNALLLGDSALYLCASRRTGAGELFFGEGSRLTVL.

The V call is TRBV28, the J call TRBJ1-2; possibly TRBD1 for D (5 bases). CDR1 is MDHEN, CDR2 SYDVKM, per germline. The CDR3 is 15 residues long. Trimming left V 3 bases short and J 5 bases short, with 16 bases between. DNA for the CDR3: TGTGCCAGCAGTTTCCCAGGGCCTCGGCGGTATGGCTACACCTTC. Translating it yields CASSFPGPRRYGYTF.

This clone appeared a few times. The J gene is TRBJ1-1, the V gene TRBV27, with 9 bases identical to TRBD1. This CDR3 has 14 amino acids. Germline V lookup: CDR1 MNHEY, CDR2 SMNVEV (reference sequence). J gave up 5 bases and V 6 bases, and 7 bases lay outside the gene matches. This CDR3 reads CASSLLQGATEAFF. Here the CDR3 DNA reads TGTGCCAGCAGCCTTCTACAGGGGGCAACTGAAGCTTTCTTT.

This chain connects TRBV4-1 to TRBJ2-5; 7 nucleotides line up with TRBD2. This CDR3 contains 13 residues. The germline gives CDR1 MGHRA, CDR2 YSYEKL. Losses at the gene ends were 4 bases for V and 1 base for J; bases not matched to a gene: 0. The CDR3 nucleotides are TGCGCCAGCAGCCGCGGGGGCCAAGAGACCCAGTACTTC. The encoded protein is CASSRGGQETQYF.

The rearrangement joins TRBV25-1 to TRBJ2-2; possible D gene TRBD2, 7 bases. This CDR3 has 14 amino acids. Between the trimmed V and J ends, which lost 6 bases and 8 bases, there was a span of 16 bases. Germline CDR1 reads MGHDK; CDR2 reads SYGVNS. The CDR3 protein is CASSTGGGAGELFF. The DNA for the CDR3 is TGTGCCAGCAGCACCGGAGGGGGGGCGGGGGAGCTGTTTTTT.

This clone came up once. V is TRBV5-4 and J is TRBJ1-6, with TRBD1 identical over 9 bases. V lost 4 bases to trimming and J lost 6 bases; unmatched junction nucleotides: 2. This CDR3 contains 14 residues. Germline V gene sequence: CDR1 SGHNT, CDR2 YYREEE (reference sequence). CDR3 protein: CASSRDRANSPLHF. The CDR3 DNA is TGTGCCAGCAGCCGGGACAGGGCTAATTCACCCCTCCACTTT.

This clone has only a few counts. The rearrangement links TRBV19 to TRBJ2-7; 9 nucleotides align to TRBD1. The V and J ends lost 5 bases and 2 bases, in that order; junction bases with no gene match: 10. The CDR3 covers 16 residues. The germline CDR1 and CDR2 sequences are LNHDA and SQIVND (reference sequence). CDR3 sequence (DNA): TGTGCCAGTAGTGTAACGCCGGGACAGGGACCCTACGAGCAGTACTTC. Translating it yields CASSVTPGQGPYEQYF.

This chain connects TRBV5-1 to TRBJ2-3, with TRBD2 matching over 9 bases. Germline CDR1 is SGHRS and CDR2 is YFSETQ. This CDR3 is built from 17 residues. J lost 0 bases, V lost 0 bases, and 5 bases had no gene match. For the CDR3, the DNA is TGCGCCAGCAGCTTGGGTAGCGGGGGCACTAGCACAGATACGCAGTATTTT. It specifies CASSLGSGGTSTDTQYF.

The CDR3 loop reads CAITPTPSVLRNEQFF. The CDR3 DNA follows: TGTGCCATTACCCCTACCCCTAGCGTATTACGGAATGAGCAGTTCTTC. The V and J genes are TRBV10-3 and TRBJ2-1, with D possibly TRBD2 on 6 matching bases. This CDR3 contains 16 residues. Germline V lookup: CDR1 ENHRY, CDR2 SYGVKD. With 9 bases removed from V and 7 bases from J, the gap between germline ends came to 25 bases.

The chain joins TRBV5-8 to TRBJ2-1; TRBD1 matches at 7 bases. This CDR3 comprises 15 residues. The junction had 8 bases not matched to a gene; V was cut back by 5 bases and J by 3 bases. The germline V gene encodes CDR1 SGHTS and CDR2 YDEGEE. CDR3 sequence (DNA): TGTGCCAGCAGAACCGGGACAGAGATCTACAATGAGCAGTTCTTC. The encoded protein is CASRTGTEIYNEQFF.

The count of this clone is one. The chain joins TRBV19 to TRBJ2-3; the match to TRBD1 covers 10 bases. This CDR3 has 15 residues. Germline CDR1 LNHDA, CDR2 SQIVND (reference sequence). Trimming took 10 bases from V and 0 from J; bases not matched to a gene: 7. CDR3 protein: CAISDRGSSTDTQYF. CDR3 nucleotides: TGTGCCATCTCGGACAGGGGGAGTAGCACAGATACGCAGTATTTT.

The V call is TRBV5-6, the J call TRBJ1-1; D not resolved. V lost 5 bases and J lost 6, with 11 bases in between. The CDR3 is made up of 12 amino acids. The germline V gene encodes CDR1 SGHDT and CDR2 YYEEEE. The CDR3 is CASRASEAEAFF. The CDR3 region has the DNA TGTGCCAGCAGAGCGTCGGAAGCTGAAGCTTTCTTT.

J is TRBJ1-2 and V is TRBV28, with D maybe TRBD1 (6 bases). The V end was cut by 2 bases, the J end by 3 bases, with 13 bases between. This CDR3 comprises 15 residues. Germline V lookup: CDR1 MDHEN, CDR2 SYDVKM. This chain's CDR3 is CASSLTGPVDYGYTF. In DNA, the CDR3 is TGTGCCAGCAGTTTAACAGGGCCTGTTGACTATGGCTACACCTTC.

In nucleotides, the CDR3 is TGTGCCAGCAGCGGATACACGGAGGCTATGGGGTGGACCCAGTACTTC. The encoded protein is CASSGYTEAMGWTQYF. V usage is TRBV9 and J usage is TRBJ2-5; tentative D call: TRBD2 (5 bases). Germline V gives CDR1 SGDLS, CDR2 YYNGEE. Trimming stripped 3 bases from V and 7 bases from J, with 22 bases between. The CDR3 is 16 amino acids.

The genes are TRBV18 and TRBJ1-5, with D possibly matching TRBD1 (5 bases). Looked up from germline, CDR1 is KGHSH and CDR2 is LQKENI. V lost 2 bases to trimming and J lost 1 base, with 12 bases between them. The CDR3 is 16 residues long. The CDR3 DNA reads as TGTGCCAGCTCACCATTCGGGGGTACAAGCAATCAGCCCCAGCATTTT. This translates into CASSPFGGTSNQPQHF. Complete variable domain (other parts from reference TRBV18 and TRBJ1-5): NAGVMQNPRHLVRRRGQEARLRCSPMKGHSHVYWYRQLPEEGLKFMVYLQKENIIDESGMPKERFSAEFPKEGPSILRIQQVVRGDSAAYFCASSPFGGTSNQPQHFGDGTRLSIL.

The chain couples TRBV6-5 to TRBJ1-1; D is uncertain. Looked up from germline, CDR1 is MNHEY and CDR2 is SVGAGI. The CDR3 is 14 amino acids. The ends were cut back, 8 bases at V and 0 bases at J, with 13 bases in the middle. The CDR3 DNA is TGTGCCAGCTCCGACACGTTCATGAACACTGAAGCTTTCTTT. It specifies CASSDTFMNTEAFF.

The J gene is TRBJ2-7, the V gene TRBV19; 8 positions agree with TRBD2. Germline V gene sequence: CDR1 LNHDA, CDR2 SQIVND (reference sequence). V was clipped by 6 bases and J by 0 bases; unmatched bases: 1. The CDR3 totals 13 residues. The CDR3 sequence is CASRSGSSYEQYF. The DNA for the CDR3 is TGTGCCAGTAGGAGCGGGAGCTCCTACGAGCAGTACTTC.

This clone was observed a few times. The V gene is TRBV30, the J gene TRBJ2-5; TRBD2 agrees at 13 bases. This CDR3 has 16 amino acids. With 5 bases clipped from V and 3 bases from J, the junction kept 9 bases outside the gene matches. From germline, CDR1 is GTSNPN and CDR2 SVGIG (reference sequence). As DNA, the CDR3 is TGTGCCTGGGCATCCGGACTAGCGGGGGATAAAGAGACCCAGTACTTC. Translated, it gives CAWASGLAGDKETQYF.